Sequencing of this T cell receptor beta chain was carried out in a study of blood T cell repertoires in COVID-19. For the study at large: The United States, Italy and Spain provided the acute and convalescent COVID-19 samples. Sources were T cells, B-cell-depleted T cells, or PBMCs; the material itself was cDNA or gDNA.

This CDR3 contains 15 residues. The germline CDR1 and CDR2 sequences are SGHTA and FQGNSA. Trimming pared 0 bases from V and 1 base from J, leaving 9 bases between. Authors' analysis steps: Estimates of nucleated cell counts were drawn from the amplification of reference gene primers. Method: immunoSEQ multiplex PCR; TCRdb's copy keeps in-frame clones and lacks some. The V and J calls and clone size were taken over from that table, and D and trimming were inferred from the DNA. The repertoire includes around 98,000 clones, approximately 72% of them detected once, and approximately 25% sits in the top ten.

This chain connects TRBV7-2 to TRBJ1-1; D may be TRBD1 (5 bases). This clonotype was sampled from a man aged 70-80 years with acute or convalescent COVID-19. Material for sequencing was peripheral blood. In DNA form, the CDR3 reads TGTGCCAGCAGCTTAGCGGGGCGGGGGAACACTGAAGCTTTCTTT. It codes for CASSLAGRGNTEAFF.